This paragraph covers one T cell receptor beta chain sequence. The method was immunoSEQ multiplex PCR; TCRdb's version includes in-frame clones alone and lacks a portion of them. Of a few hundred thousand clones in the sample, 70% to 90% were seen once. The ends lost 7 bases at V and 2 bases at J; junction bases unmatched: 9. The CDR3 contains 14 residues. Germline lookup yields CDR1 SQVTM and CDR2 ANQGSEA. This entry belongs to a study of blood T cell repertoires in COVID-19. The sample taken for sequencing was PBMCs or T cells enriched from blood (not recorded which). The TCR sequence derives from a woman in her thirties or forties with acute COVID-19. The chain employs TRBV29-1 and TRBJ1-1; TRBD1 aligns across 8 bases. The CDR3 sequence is CSGRRQGANTEAFF. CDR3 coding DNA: TGCAGCGGGCGGCGTCAGGGGGCCAACACTGAAGCTTTCTTT.